Below are 9 T cell receptor beta chains sequenced from a single sample in a study of T cell responses to AZD1222 COVID-19 vaccine. Data came from immunoSEQ multiplex PCR; TCRdb stores just in-frame clones and leaves some out. The repertoire holds about 48,000 clones, with about 86% as singletons. This specimen was peripheral blood, taken 28 days after the second AZD1222 dose. The receptors originated from an adult who received the AZD1222 COVID-19 vaccine.

The sample holds a few counts of this clone. The genes are TRBV6-1 and TRBJ1-2, with 8 bases that match TRBD1. CDR3 length equals 14 residues. Germline V gene data show CDR1 as MNHNS and CDR2 as SASEGT. With 3 bases clipped from V and 5 bases from J, the junction kept 5 bases outside the gene matches. CDR3 amino acids: CASSEIGTGYGYTF. In DNA, the CDR3 is TGTGCCAGCAGTGAGATCGGGACAGGATATGGCTACACCTTC.

The V call is TRBV4-1, the J call TRBJ1-1; a weak D match, TRBD1 (6 bases). This CDR3 has 21 amino acids. The germline CDR1 and CDR2 sequences are MGHRA and YSYEKL. The chain's CDR3 is CPRTQLQPLFAGAPGGTEAFF. The CDR3 DNA follows: TGCCCCCGCACCCAACTCCAACCCCTCTTTGCAGGGGCCCCCGGGGGCACTGAAGCTTTCTTT.

V is TRBV28 and J is TRBJ2-2; D is tentatively TRBD1 or TRBD2 (5 bases each). Germline V gives CDR1 MDHEN, CDR2 SYDVKM. V lost 6 bases and J 4 bases, leaving 12 bases between the germline ends. CDR3 size: 14 residues. CDR3 region: CASRDSRGTGELFF. In nucleotides, the CDR3 is TGTGCCAGCAGAGACAGCCGGGGCACCGGGGAGCTGTTTTTT.

The genes are TRBV20-1 and TRBJ2-7; 11 bases match TRBD2. Germline trimming cut 3 bases from V and 4 bases from J; bases unmatched to any gene: 5. CDR1 DFQATT and CDR2 SNEGSKA come from the germline V gene (reference sequence). The CDR3 spans 14 residues. In DNA, the CDR3 is TGCAGTGCTAGTCCGGGACTAGCGGAATACGAGCAGTACTTC. This sequence encodes CSASPGLAEYEQYF.

This chain links TRBV5-1 with TRBJ2-6; 10 bases fit TRBD1. CDR1 and CDR2 from the germline V gene are SGHRS and YFSETQ. Trimming removed 9 bases from V and 1 base from J; junction bases left unmatched: 13. The CDR3 extends over 18 amino acids. This chain's CDR3 is CAIGTGERGSSGANVLTF. CDR3 nucleotide sequence: TGCGCCATCGGGACAGGGGAACGAGGCTCGTCTGGGGCCAACGTCCTGACTTTC. The full variable domain, completed using reference TRBV5-1 and TRBJ2-6, is KAGVTQTPRYLIKTRGQQVTLSCSPISGHRSVSWYQQTPGQGLQFLFEYFSETQRNKGNFPGRFSGRQFSNSRSEMNVSTLELGDSALYLCAIGTGERGSSGANVLTFGAGSRLTVL.

This clone was counted a few times. The chain couples TRBV19 to TRBJ2-5; D uncertain. The V gene's germline CDR1 is LNHDA and CDR2 SQIVND (reference sequence). The V end lost 4 bases, the J end lost 5 bases, and 14 bases lay between the germline ends. The CDR3 runs to 14 residues. This CDR3 is CASSTPPAGETQYF. In nucleotides, the CDR3 is TGTGCCAGTAGTACCCCCCCAGCCGGGGAGACCCAGTACTTC.

V and J are TRBV6-4 and TRBJ2-6; no firm D call. The CDR3 covers 14 residues. The V gene's germline CDR1 is MRHNA and CDR2 SNTAGT. Trimming stripped 8 bases from V and 0 bases from J, with 8 bases between. The CDR3 spells CASGERSGANVLTF. The CDR3 DNA follows: TGTGCCAGCGGAGAACGCTCTGGGGCCAACGTCCTGACTTTC.

The chain has TRBV6-4 and TRBJ2-3; no firm D call. The CDR3 length is 13 residues. Germline V gene data show CDR1 as MRHNA and CDR2 as SNTAGT. Trimming pared 3 bases from V and 2 bases from J, leaving 6 bases between. The CDR3 nucleotides are TGTGCCAGCAGTGAGGGATACACAGATACGCAGTATTTT. Amino acids: CASSEGYTDTQYF.

This chain joins TRBV18 and TRBJ1-3; unclear D gene. Between the trimmed V and J ends, which lost 4 bases and 0 bases, there was a span of 16 bases. This CDR3 contains 17 residues. Germline V gene sequence: CDR1 KGHSH, CDR2 LQKENI. The CDR3 nucleotides read TGTGCCAGCTCACATACTCAGGAGTGGGTCTCTGGAAACACCATATATTTT. The encoded protein is CASSHTQEWVSGNTIYF.